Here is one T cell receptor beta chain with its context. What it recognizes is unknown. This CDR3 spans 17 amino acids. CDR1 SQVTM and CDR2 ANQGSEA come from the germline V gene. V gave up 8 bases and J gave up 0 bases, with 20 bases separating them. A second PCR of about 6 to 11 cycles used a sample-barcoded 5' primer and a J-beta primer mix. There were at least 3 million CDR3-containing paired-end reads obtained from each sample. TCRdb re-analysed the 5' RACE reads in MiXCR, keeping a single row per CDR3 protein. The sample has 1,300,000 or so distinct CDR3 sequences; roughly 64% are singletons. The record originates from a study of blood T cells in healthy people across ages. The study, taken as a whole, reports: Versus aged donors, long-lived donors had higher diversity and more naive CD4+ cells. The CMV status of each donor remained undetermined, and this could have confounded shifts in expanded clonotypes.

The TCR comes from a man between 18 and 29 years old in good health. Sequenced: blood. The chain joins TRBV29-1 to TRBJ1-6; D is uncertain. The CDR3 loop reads CSIGIPARSSYNSPLHF. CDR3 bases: TGCAGCATCGGGATCCCCGCCCGGAGCTCCTATAATTCACCCCTCCACTTT.